This T cell receptor (beta chain) was documented in a study of blood T cell repertoires in COVID-19. Background on the study: Sites in the United States, Italy and Spain provided acute and convalescent COVID-19 samples.

This clone has just one count. TCRdb keeps only in-frame clones here, not all; method: immunoSEQ multiplex PCR. Of under 250,000 clones in the sample, roughly four fifths were seen once. With 1 base removed from V and 8 bases from J, the gap between germline ends came to 15 bases. The V gene's germline CDR1 is MNHEY and CDR2 SMNVEV (reference sequence). CDR3 length: 15 amino acids. Sequenced input: peripheral blood. V and J are TRBV27 and TRBJ2-1; D perhaps matches TRBD1 (6 bases). The sequence was collected from a woman aged 30 to 39 who had recovered from COVID-19. The CDR3 coding sequence is TGTGCCAGCAGTTTATTCCTCACCAGGGGCCATGAGCAGTTCTTC. Translated: CASSLFLTRGHEQFF.